These T cell receptor beta chains were read from a single sample in a study of T cells in localized non-small cell lung cancer. Sequenced by immunoSEQ multiplex PCR; TCRdb stores in-frame clones only, minus some. The table includes tens of thousands of clones, over 75% detected once. The specimen comprised peripheral blood, sampled before any cancer treatment. These receptors were taken from a female donor over 55 with stage II squamous cell lung carcinoma. The CDR3 runs from the conserved cysteine through the conserved F or W. A D gene is named only where the DNA matches it firmly. A row's size may be missing; if present it is once, few, many or a size class.

abundance	v_gene	j_gene	d_gene	CDR3nt	CDR3aa
-	TRBV27	TRBJ2-7	TRBD1	TGTGCCAGTCGCCGGGACAGGGGATGGTACTTC	CASRRDRGWYF
once	TRBV5-1	TRBJ2-3	-	TGCGCCAGCAGCTTGGAGGCAGCTAGCACAGATACGCAGTATTTT	CASSLEAASTDTQYF
-	TRBV5-1	TRBJ1-4	-	TGCGCCAGCAGCTTGGGGCAGAGTAATGAAAAACTGTTTTTT	CASSLGQSNEKLFF
-	TRBV2	TRBJ2-7	-	TGTGCCAGCAGCGCCGGGTCCTACGAGCAGTACTTC	CASSAGSYEQYF
-	TRBV12-5	TRBJ2-3	-	TGTGCTAGTGGTTTGTTTTCCCCGGCAGATACGCAGTATTTT	CASGLFSPADTQYF
once	TRBV15	TRBJ2-7	-	TGTGCCACCAGCAGAGACCCGGAGGGCTACGAGCAGTACTTC	CATSRDPEGYEQYF
-	TRBV29-1	TRBJ2-4	-	TGCAGCGTTGGGCTGGCGGCCACCAGTGCCCTCTTAGCCAAAAACATTCAGTACTTC	CSVGLAATSALLAKNIQYF
few	TRBV7-2	TRBJ2-7	-	TGTGCCAGCAGCGACAGGACCACCTCCTACGAGCAGTACTTC	CASSDRTTSYEQYF
-	TRBV5-4	TRBJ2-1	TRBD1	TGTGCCAGCAGCCGCGGACAGGGGGGCTCCTACAATGAGCAGTTCTTC	CASSRGQGGSYNEQFF
-	TRBV6-5	TRBJ1-5	-	TGTGCCAGCAGTATAGACCAGGGACACAATCAGCCCCAGCATTTT	CASSIDQGHNQPQHF
-	TRBV5-1	TRBJ1-5	-	TGCGCCAGCAGCTTGGGTGGGTTGGATCAGCCCCAGCATTTT	CASSLGGLDQPQHF
-	TRBV9	TRBJ2-7	TRBD2	TGTGCCAGCAGCCCCGGGGGGGGGTCCGAGCAGTACTTC	CASSPGGGSEQYF
-	TRBV6-1	TRBJ2-1	-	TGTGCCAGCAAAACGGTTTTTTGGGATGAGCAGTTCTTC	CASKTVFWDEQFF
-	TRBV7-9	TRBJ2-1	TRBD2	TGTGCCAGCAGCTTATATAGCGGGGCCTACAATGAGCAGTTCTTC	CASSLYSGAYNEQFF
-	TRBV7-2	TRBJ1-5	TRBD1	TGTGCCAGCAGCTTGGACAGGGGTGTGGGAAAGCCCCAGCATTTT	CASSLDRGVGKPQHF
few	TRBV14	TRBJ1-3	-	TGTGCCAGCAGCCGAGAATTGGGCCTCGGAAACACCATATATTTT	CASSRELGLGNTIYF
-	TRBV9	TRBJ2-5	TRBD1	TGTGCCAGCAGCGCGGGGACAGGGAAAGAGACCCAGTACTTC	CASSAGTGKETQYF
-	TRBV9	TRBJ2-5	-	TGTGCCAGCAGCCCTAGCGATAGGGAGACCCAGTACTTC	CASSPSDRETQYF
-	TRBV25-1	TRBJ1-2	-	TGTGCCAGCAGTCGGGGGGTTAACTATGGCTACACCTTC	CASSRGVNYGYTF
-	TRBV5-1	TRBJ1-1	TRBD1	TGCGCCAGCAGCTTTTCCGGGACAGGGAGCGGACAAGCTTTCTTT	CASSFSGTGSGQAFF
-	TRBV18	TRBJ1-4	-	TGTGCCAGCTCACCTTCAGGGGCTACAACTAATGAAAAACTGTTTTTT	CASSPSGATTNEKLFF
-	TRBV18	TRBJ1-2	-	TGTGCCAGCTCACCACCGCCTCCAGGGTTGGCCTACTTGGGCTACACCTTC	CASSPPPPGLAYLGYTF
-	TRBV5-1	TRBJ2-2	TRBD1	TGCGCCAGCAGCTCATCGACAGGGATCGGGGAGCTGTTTTTT	CASSSSTGIGELFF
-	TRBV15	TRBJ2-5	TRBD2	TGTGCCACCAGCCTCGTGGGGGGGGAGACCCAGTACTTC	CATSLVGGETQYF
few	TRBV6-1	TRBJ1-1	TRBD1	TGTGCCAGCAGTTTCCCACAGGGGGCTTTCTTT	CASSFPQGAFF
-	TRBV6-5	TRBJ2-5	-	TGTGCCAGCAGTTACTCGTCACTAGCAGAGACCCAGTACTTC	CASSYSSLAETQYF
-	TRBV21-1	TRBJ1-2	-	TGTGCCAGCAGCACTCGACAGGGGGCTGGGGCTAACTATGGCTACACCTTC	CASSTRQGAGANYGYTF
-	TRBV19	TRBJ1-2	TRBD1	TGTGCCAGTAGTCCCCAGGGGGGGCCAACCCCCTATGGCTACACCTTC	CASSPQGGPTPYGYTF
-	TRBV14	TRBJ1-3	-	TGTGCCAGCAGCTTACGTCTGACAGACTCTGGAAACACCATATATTTT	CASSLRLTDSGNTIYF
-	TRBV6-5	TRBJ2-7	-	TGTGCCAGCAGTTTCTCCGGGACACGTCAGTACGAGCAGTACTTC	CASSFSGTRQYEQYF
-	TRBV28	TRBJ2-1	TRBD2	TGTGCCAGCAGCCATCGGGGGGTCCAGTTCTTC	CASSHRGVQFF
-	TRBV5-1	TRBJ2-5	TRBD2	TGCGCCAGCAGCGCAGGGACTAGCGGGGGGGTCGGAGAGACCCAGTACTTC	CASSAGTSGGVGETQYF
-	TRBV7-9	TRBJ2-3	TRBD2	TGTGCCAGCACCCAAGGGCTAGCGGGGACCACAGATACGCAGTATTTT	CASTQGLAGTTDTQYF
-	TRBV7-9	TRBJ1-4	-	TGTGCCAGCAGCTTTTACCAGGGGGAAAAACTGTTTTTT	CASSFYQGEKLFF
-	TRBV19	TRBJ2-7	TRBD1	TGTGCCAGTAGTGGACAAACCTGGGACAGGGCTTCGAGGGAGCAGTACTTC	CASSGQTWDRASREQYF
once	TRBV6-1	TRBJ1-2	-	TGTGCCAGCAGTGTCAACTATGGCTACACCTTC	CASSVNYGYTF
-	TRBV25-1	TRBJ1-2	-	TGTGCCAGCGCAAATCAGGGGTTTCTTGGCTACACCTTC	CASANQGFLGYTF
-	TRBV11-1	TRBJ2-5	TRBD2	TGTGCCAGCAGCTTCGGGACTAGCGGGGGGAGAGGTCAAGAGACCCAGTACTTC	CASSFGTSGGRGQETQYF
-	TRBV29-1	TRBJ1-1	-	TGCAGCCCATCACGCTCGAACACTGAAGCTTTCTTT	CSPSRSNTEAFF
-	TRBV11-2	TRBJ1-1	-	TGTGCCAGCAGCTTGGGTCCGGGAAACACTGAAGCTTTCTTT	CASSLGPGNTEAFF
once	TRBV7-6	TRBJ1-3	-	TGTGCCAGCAGCCGCGGGGACTTCCTTGACGGAGGAAACACCATATATTTT	CASSRGDFLDGGNTIYF
-	TRBV6-5	TRBJ1-2	TRBD1	TGTGCCAGCAGCAACGGGGGACAGGGGAACTATGGCTACACCTTC	CASSNGGQGNYGYTF
-	TRBV19	TRBJ2-7	TRBD1	TGTGCCAGTAGTTCTCGACAGGGGGCATCCTACGAGCAGTACTTC	CASSSRQGASYEQYF
-	TRBV5-1	TRBJ2-7	-	TGCGCCAGCAGCCCGACCTACCACGAGCTACAGTACTTC	CASSPTYHELQYF
-	TRBV7-2	TRBJ2-5	-	TGTGCCAGCAGCTTAGCGGTGATTGGAGGAGAGACCCAGTACTTC	CASSLAVIGGETQYF
-	TRBV18	TRBJ2-1	-	TGTGCCAGCTCACCGAGGCTTACAGGGAGAGACTACAATGAGCAGTTCTTC	CASSPRLTGRDYNEQFF